A single TCR beta chain is shown here with its context. These data belong to a study of blood T cell repertoires in COVID-19. The protocol was immunoSEQ multiplex PCR, while the TCRdb copy is restricted to in-frame clones and leaves out a portion. This table holds about 210,000 clones, around 88% found once. The ends lost 1 base at V and 0 bases at J; junction bases unmatched: 9. Germline V CDR1 and CDR2: SGHVS, FNYEAQ. This CDR3 has 19 amino acids. The V and J genes are TRBV7-6 and TRBJ2-1; 10 bases fit TRBD2. The clonotype originates from a woman in her forties or fifties with acute or convalescent COVID-19. Specimen: peripheral blood. The CDR3 region has the DNA TGTGCCAGCAGCTTAGATGGGACTAGCGTGTCTAGCTCCTACAATGAGCAGTTCTTC. Protein sequence: CASSLDGTSVSSSYNEQFF.